This note documents a single T cell receptor beta chain sequence. Its antigen remains unknown. This CDR3 is 15 amino acids long. Germline V gives CDR1 SGHKS, CDR2 YYEKEE (reference sequence). Trimming took 2 bases from V and 4 from J, leaving 16 bases between them. These data come from a study of cytomegalovirus exposure and HLA in healthy donors. Study-level information: HLA-typed donors were the source of 80 million to 90 million unique TCRs, which an early data release held.

The study's findings and limits: Rarity characterized most TCR sequences, yet some public TCRs appeared in many donors. In vitro assays verified that three CMV-associated chains recognized CMV antigens specifically. The productive fraction for most TCR beta V segments was about 90% or about 30% in an earlier analysis.

The PCR made use of 60 Vbeta and 13 Jbeta primers. The repertoire was sequenced with immunoSEQ multiplex PCR; TCRdb's copy has only in-frame clones and lacks some. The sample records about 160,000 clones, 65% to 80% being singletons. This chain connects TRBV5-5 to TRBJ2-7; D might be TRBD1 (6 bases). The specimen sequenced was PBMCs. This sequence was found in a man aged 40-50 years in good health and CMV-seronegative. In DNA form, the CDR3 reads TGTGCCAGCAGCTTAGGGCAGGGGCTGGTATACGAGCAGTACTTC. This codes for CASSLGQGLVYEQYF.